Following are 11 T cell receptor beta chains from one sample sequenced in a study of neurological immune-mediated disorders. Each CDR3 protein gets one entry after TCRdb re-called the 5' RACE reads with MiXCR. The table records 70,000 to 95,000 distinct CDR3 sequences, less than 15% of them present only once. Sequencing was carried out using PBMCs. Receptors originate from a woman in her forties or fifties in good health.

This clonotype was seen at least ten times. The chain recombines TRBV5-1 with TRBJ2-1, with a weak D call TRBD2 (7 bases). Germline loops: CDR1 SGHRS, CDR2 YFSETQ. This CDR3 contains 18 residues. The V gene lost 0 bases and the J gene lost 10 bases, with 26 bases spanning the gap. The DNA for the CDR3 is TGCGCCAGCAGCTTGGCCGGGGTTGGGGGGGCCGGGGTTCAGGAGCAGTTCTTC. It yields the protein CASSLAGVGGAGVQEQFF.

The sample holds many counts of this clonotype. V is TRBV7-2 and J is TRBJ2-3, with 9 nucleotides matching TRBD2. Germline CDR1 and CDR2: SGHTA and FQGNSA. The CDR3 sequence is 17 residues long. Losses at the gene ends were 5 bases for V and 0 bases for J; bases not matched to a gene: 9. Written as DNA, the CDR3 is TGTGCCAGCAGCAGGCACAGACTAGCGGTTAGCACAGATACGCAGTATTTT. The encoded protein is CASSRHRLAVSTDTQYF.

This chain links TRBV7-8 with TRBJ2-1; 10 bases agree with TRBD2. Trimming at V came to 3 bases and at J to 8 bases, leaving 7 bases not matched to a gene. Germline assignment: CDR1 SGHVS and CDR2 FQNEAQ. The CDR3 loop spans 15 amino acids. The CDR3 is CASSFQRGGVDEQFF. The CDR3, as DNA: TGTGCCAGCAGCTTCCAGCGGGGGGGCGTCGATGAGCAGTTCTTC. Full variable domain (outside the CDR3, taken from reference TRBV7-8 and TRBJ2-1): GAGVSQSPRYKVAKRGQDVALRCDPISGHVSLFWYQQALGQGPEFLTYFQNEAQLDKSGLPSDRFFAERPEGSVSTLKIQRTQQEDSAVYLCASSFQRGGVDEQFFGPGTRLTVL.

This clonotype was recorded many times. The genes are TRBV29-1 and TRBJ1-2, with TRBD1 matching over 9 bases. J lost 8 bases, V lost 1 base, and 5 bases had no gene match. CDR3 size: 13 residues. CDR1 and CDR2 (germline): SQVTM, ANQGSEA. The DNA of the CDR3 is TGCAGCGTTGAAGGACAGGGGGTGGGGGGCTACACCTTC. Translation gives CSVEGQGVGGYTF.

The sample holds many counts of this clonotype. The genes are TRBV24-1 and TRBJ2-1, with 7 bases that match TRBD2. The V and J ends lost 7 bases and 8 bases, in that order; junction bases with no gene match: 7. The CDR3 spans 13 residues. Germline values: CDR1 KGHDR, CDR2 SFDVKD. As DNA, the CDR3 is TGTGCCACCAGCCCCTCCGCGGGGGATGAGCAGTTCTTC. Protein product: CATSPSAGDEQFF.

This clonotype was seen ten or more times. The chain couples TRBV2 to TRBJ2-3; 7 positions match TRBD1. Per germline, CDR1 SNHLY and CDR2 FYNNEI. The CDR3 is 14 amino acids. V shed 6 bases and J 0 bases; nucleotides not matched to a gene: 3. DNA for the CDR3: TGTGCCAGCAGGGGACAGACTAGCACAGATACGCAGTATTTT. Encoded protein: CASRGQTSTDTQYF.

This clonotype occurred many times. The V gene is TRBV5-1, the J gene TRBJ1-5; D may be TRBD1 (6 bases). There are 14 residues in the CDR3. Germline lookup yields CDR1 SGHRS and CDR2 YFSETQ. V was clipped by 4 bases and J by 3 bases, with 11 bases between them. CDR3 DNA: TGCGCCAGCAGCCCGACAGGACCCAATCAGCCCCAGCATTTT. It translates to CASSPTGPNQPQHF.

The sample holds many counts of this clonotype. V and J are TRBV12-3 or TRBV12-4 and TRBJ2-3; 10 bases fit TRBD2. CDR3 size: 15 residues. J was trimmed by 1 base and V by 3 bases; bases with no gene match: 1. The CDR3 DNA follows: TGTGCCAGCAGTTTCGGGACTAGCGGCACAGATACGCAGTATTTT. Its protein product is CASSFGTSGTDTQYF.

This clonotype came up many times. The chain joins TRBV5-1 to TRBJ1-2; D gene unclear. This CDR3 is 13 amino acids long. V lost 4 bases and J 3 bases, leaving 10 bases between the germline ends. Germline CDR1 is SGHRS and CDR2 is YFSETQ. CDR3 residues: CASSPTEYYGYTF. The CDR3 DNA reads as TGCGCCAGCAGCCCTACAGAATACTATGGCTACACCTTC.

This clonotype was seen ten or more times. The chain recombines TRBV2 with TRBJ2-7; D may correspond to TRBD1 or TRBD2 (5 bases each). Trimming left V 5 bases short and J 6 bases short, with 17 bases between. Germline V gene lookup returns CDR1 SNHLY and CDR2 FYNNEI. The CDR3 consists of 14 residues. CDR3 region: CASSPQGGGGEQYF. CDR3 sequence (DNA): TGTGCCAGCAGTCCCCAGGGTGGAGGCGGCGAGCAGTACTTC.

This clonotype was seen a handful of times. The chain couples TRBV5-8 to TRBJ2-5, with 7 positions matching TRBD2. The CDR3 extends over 15 amino acids. Germline V gene data show CDR1 as SGHTS and CDR2 as YDEGEE. The junction had 10 bases not matched to a gene; V was cut back by 4 bases and J by 4 bases. CDR3: CASSPGGRATETQYF. The CDR3, as DNA: TGTGCCAGCAGCCCCGGGGGGAGGGCCACAGAGACCCAGTACTTC.